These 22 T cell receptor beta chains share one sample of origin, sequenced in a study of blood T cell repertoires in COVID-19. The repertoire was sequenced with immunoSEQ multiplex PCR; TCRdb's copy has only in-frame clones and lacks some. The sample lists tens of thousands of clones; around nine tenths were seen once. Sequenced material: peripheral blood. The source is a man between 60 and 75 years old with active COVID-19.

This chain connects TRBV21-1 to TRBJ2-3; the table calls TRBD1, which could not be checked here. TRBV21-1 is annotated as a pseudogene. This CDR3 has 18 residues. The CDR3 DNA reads TGTGCCAGCAGCAACCCTAGAGATCCGGGACAGGGCTCAGATACGCAGTATTTT. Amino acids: CASSNPRDPGQGSDTQYF.

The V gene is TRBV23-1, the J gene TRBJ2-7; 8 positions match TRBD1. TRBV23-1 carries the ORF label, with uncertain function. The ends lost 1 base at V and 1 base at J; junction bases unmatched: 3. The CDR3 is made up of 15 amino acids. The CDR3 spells CASSQWDRSSYEQYF. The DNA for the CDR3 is TGCGCCAGCAGTCAATGGGACAGGTCGTCCTACGAGCAGTACTTC.

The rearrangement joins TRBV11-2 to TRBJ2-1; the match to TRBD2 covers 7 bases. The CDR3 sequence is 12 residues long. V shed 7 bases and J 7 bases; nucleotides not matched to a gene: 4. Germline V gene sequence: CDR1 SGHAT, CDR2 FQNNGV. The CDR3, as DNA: TGTGCCAGCATCCACGGGGGGAATGAGCAGTTCTTC. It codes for CASIHGGNEQFF. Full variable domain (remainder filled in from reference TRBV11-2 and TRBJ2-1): EAGVAQSPRYKIIEKRQSVAFWCNPISGHATLYWYQQILGQGPKLLIQFQNNGVVDDSQLPKDRFSAERLKGVDSTLKIQPAKLEDSAVYLCASIHGGNEQFFGPGTRLTVL.

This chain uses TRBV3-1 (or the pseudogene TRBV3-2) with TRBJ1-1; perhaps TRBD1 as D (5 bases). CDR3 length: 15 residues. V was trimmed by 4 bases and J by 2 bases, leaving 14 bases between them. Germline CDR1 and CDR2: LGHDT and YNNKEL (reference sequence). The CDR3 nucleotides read TGTGCCAGCAGCCCGTTGACAGATGGAAACACTGAAGCTTTCTTT. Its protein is CASSPLTDGNTEAFF.

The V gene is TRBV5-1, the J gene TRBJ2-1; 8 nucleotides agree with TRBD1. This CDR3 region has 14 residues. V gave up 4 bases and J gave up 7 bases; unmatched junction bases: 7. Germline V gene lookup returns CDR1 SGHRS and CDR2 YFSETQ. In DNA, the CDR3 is TGCGCCAGCAGCCACGGACAGGGTATGAATGAGCAGTTCTTC. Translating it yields CASSHGQGMNEQFF.

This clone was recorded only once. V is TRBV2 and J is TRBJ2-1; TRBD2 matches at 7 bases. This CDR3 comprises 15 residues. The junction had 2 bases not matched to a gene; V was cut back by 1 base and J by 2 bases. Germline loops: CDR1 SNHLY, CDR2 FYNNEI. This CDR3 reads CASSEEAGAYNEQFF. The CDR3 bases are TGTGCCAGCAGTGAAGAGGCGGGAGCCTACAATGAGCAGTTCTTC.

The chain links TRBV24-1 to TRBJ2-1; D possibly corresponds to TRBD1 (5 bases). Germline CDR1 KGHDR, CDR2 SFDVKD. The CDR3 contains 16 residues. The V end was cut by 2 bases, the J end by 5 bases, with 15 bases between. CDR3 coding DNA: TGTGCCACCAGTGATTCACCTCGGGCAGGGAACAATGAGCAGTTCTTC. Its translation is CATSDSPRAGNNEQFF.

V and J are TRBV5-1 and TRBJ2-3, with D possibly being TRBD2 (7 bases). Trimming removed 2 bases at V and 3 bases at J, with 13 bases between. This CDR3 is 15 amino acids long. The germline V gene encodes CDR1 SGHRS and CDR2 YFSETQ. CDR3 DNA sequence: TGCGCCAGCAGCTTAAGGGGGGGTTCAACAGATACGCAGTATTTT. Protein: CASSLRGGSTDTQYF.

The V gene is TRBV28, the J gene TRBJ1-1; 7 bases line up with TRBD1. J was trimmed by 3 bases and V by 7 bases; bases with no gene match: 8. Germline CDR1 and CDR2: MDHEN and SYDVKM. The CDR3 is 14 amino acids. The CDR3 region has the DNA TGTGCCAGCATATCTGCTCAGGGGGACACTGAAGCTTTCTTT. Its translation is CASISAQGDTEAFF.

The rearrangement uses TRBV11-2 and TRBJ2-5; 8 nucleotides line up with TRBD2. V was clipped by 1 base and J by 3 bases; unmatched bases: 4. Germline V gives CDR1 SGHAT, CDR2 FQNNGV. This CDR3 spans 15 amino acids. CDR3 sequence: CASSLVPGLEETQYF. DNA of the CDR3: TGTGCCAGCAGCTTAGTACCGGGACTAGAAGAGACCCAGTACTTC.

The DNA of the CDR3 is TGTGCCAGCAGTTACTCGAGAACCTACGAGCAGTACTTC. It translates to CASSYSRTYEQYF. The genes are TRBV6-5 and TRBJ2-7; no reliable D call. The CDR3 spans 13 residues. V was shortened by 0 bases and J by 2 bases, with 5 bases between the two germline ends. The germline CDR1 and CDR2 sequences are MNHEY and SVGAGI.

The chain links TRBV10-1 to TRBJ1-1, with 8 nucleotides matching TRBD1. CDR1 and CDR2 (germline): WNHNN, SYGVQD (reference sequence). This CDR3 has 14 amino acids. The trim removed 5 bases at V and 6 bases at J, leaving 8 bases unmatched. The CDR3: CASSKGQGAAEAFF. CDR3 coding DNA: TGCGCCAGCAGTAAAGGACAGGGCGCGGCTGAAGCTTTCTTT.

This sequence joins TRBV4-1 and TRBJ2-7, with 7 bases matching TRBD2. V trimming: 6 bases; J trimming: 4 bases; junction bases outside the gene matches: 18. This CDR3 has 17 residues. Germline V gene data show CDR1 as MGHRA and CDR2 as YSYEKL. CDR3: CASRLLLAPTGTYEQYF. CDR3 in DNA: TGCGCCAGCAGGCTATTACTAGCGCCAACGGGGACTTACGAGCAGTACTTC.

The CDR3 region is CASSLRLAGSYEQYF. CDR3 bases: TGTGCCAGCAGTTTAAGACTAGCGGGCTCCTACGAGCAGTACTTC. The rearrangement uses TRBV28 and TRBJ2-7, with 10 bases that match TRBD2. V was clipped by 2 bases and J by 0 bases; unmatched bases: 1. CDR1 is MDHEN and CDR2 is SYDVKM in the germline V gene. The CDR3 is 15 amino acids. Full variable domain (missing parts from reference TRBV28 and TRBJ2-7): DVKVTQSSRYLVKRTGEKVFLECVQDMDHENMFWYRQDPGLGLRLIYFSYDVKMKEKGDIPEGYSVSREKKERFSLILESASTNQTSMYLCASSLRLAGSYEQYFGPGTRLTVT.

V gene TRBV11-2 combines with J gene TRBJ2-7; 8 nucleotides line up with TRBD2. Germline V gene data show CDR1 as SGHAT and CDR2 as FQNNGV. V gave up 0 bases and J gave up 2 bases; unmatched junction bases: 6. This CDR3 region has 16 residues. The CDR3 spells CASSLDPAGAPYEQYF. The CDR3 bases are TGTGCCAGCAGCTTAGATCCAGCGGGGGCGCCCTACGAGCAGTACTTC. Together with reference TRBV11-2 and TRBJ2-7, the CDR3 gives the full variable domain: EAGVAQSPRYKIIEKRQSVAFWCNPISGHATLYWYQQILGQGPKLLIQFQNNGVVDDSQLPKDRFSAERLKGVDSTLKIQPAKLEDSAVYLCASSLDPAGAPYEQYFGPGTRLTVT.

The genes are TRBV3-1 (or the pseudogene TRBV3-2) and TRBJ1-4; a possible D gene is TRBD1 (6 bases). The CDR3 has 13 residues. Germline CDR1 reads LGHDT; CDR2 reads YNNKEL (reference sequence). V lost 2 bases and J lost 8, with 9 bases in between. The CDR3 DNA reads TGTGCCAGCAGCCAACCAGGGACAGAAAAACTGTTTTTT. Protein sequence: CASSQPGTEKLFF.

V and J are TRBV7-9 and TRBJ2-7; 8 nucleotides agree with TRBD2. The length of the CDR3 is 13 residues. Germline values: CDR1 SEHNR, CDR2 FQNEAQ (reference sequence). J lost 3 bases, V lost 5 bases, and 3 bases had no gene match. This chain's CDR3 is CASSPSGSYEQYF. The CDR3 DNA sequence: TGTGCCAGCAGCCCCAGCGGGAGCTACGAGCAGTACTTC.

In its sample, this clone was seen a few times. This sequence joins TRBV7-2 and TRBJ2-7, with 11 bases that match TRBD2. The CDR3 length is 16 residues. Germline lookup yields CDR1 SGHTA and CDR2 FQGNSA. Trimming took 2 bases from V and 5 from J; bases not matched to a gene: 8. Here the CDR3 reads CASSLSTSGRRNEQYF. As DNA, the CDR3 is TGTGCCAGCAGCTTAAGCACTAGCGGGAGACGGAACGAGCAGTACTTC.

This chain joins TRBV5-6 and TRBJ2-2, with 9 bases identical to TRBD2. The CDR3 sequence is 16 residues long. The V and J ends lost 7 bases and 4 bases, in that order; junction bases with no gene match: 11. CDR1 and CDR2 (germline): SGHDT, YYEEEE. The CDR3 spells CASSSSGRWATGELFF. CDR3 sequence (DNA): TGTGCCAGCTCATCAAGCGGGAGGTGGGCCACCGGGGAGCTGTTTTTT.

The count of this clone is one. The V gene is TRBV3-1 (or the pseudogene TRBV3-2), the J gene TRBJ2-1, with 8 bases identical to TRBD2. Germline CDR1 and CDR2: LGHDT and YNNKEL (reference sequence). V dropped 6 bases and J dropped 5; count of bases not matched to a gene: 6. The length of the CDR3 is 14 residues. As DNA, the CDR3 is TGTGCCAGCAGAACTAGCGGAGGGGACAATGAGCAGTTCTTC. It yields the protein CASRTSGGDNEQFF.

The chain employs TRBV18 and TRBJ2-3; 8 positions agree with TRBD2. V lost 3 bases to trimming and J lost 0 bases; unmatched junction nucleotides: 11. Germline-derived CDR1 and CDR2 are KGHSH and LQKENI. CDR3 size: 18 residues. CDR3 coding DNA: TGTGCCAGCTCACCGGGGTCAAGCGGGGGCTCTAGCACAGATACGCAGTATTTT. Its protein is CASSPGSSGGSSTDTQYF.

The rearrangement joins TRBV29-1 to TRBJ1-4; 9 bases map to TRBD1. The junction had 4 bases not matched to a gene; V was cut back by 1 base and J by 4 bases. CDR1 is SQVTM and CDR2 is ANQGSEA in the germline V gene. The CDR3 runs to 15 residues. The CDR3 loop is CSVEGSGQGNEKLFF. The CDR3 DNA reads TGCAGCGTTGAAGGGTCGGGACAGGGTAATGAAAAACTGTTTTTT.